The 31 T cell receptor beta chains in this list originate from one sample, sequenced in a study of HIV-infected patients and healthy controls. Roughly three months, about 14 weeks, into antiretroviral therapy, follow-up blood was collected. Whole blood was used without fractionation, so all unsorted peripheral T cells were included. Reverse transcription used 450 to 550 ng RNA and constant-region primers for alpha and beta. Each of the alpha and beta chains got its own library through chain-specific third strand synthesis with indices. TCRdb redid the calling of the 5' RACE reads with MiXCR, one entry per CDR3 protein. The profile covers 5,500 or so distinct CDR3 sequences, with around 8.8% appearing a single time and around 24% taken by the ten largest. The sequences come from blood, collected during antiretroviral therapy. All receptors come from an adult with HIV infection.

This clonotype was picked up many times. The chain has TRBV7-2 and TRBJ2-7; 12 positions match TRBD1. V shed 5 bases, J shed 4 bases, and the junction held 6 bases outside the gene matches. This CDR3 region has 15 residues. Germline assignment: CDR1 SGHTA and CDR2 FQGNSA. CDR3 sequence reads: CASSPSGQGAYEQYF. The DNA for the CDR3 is TGTGCCAGCAGCCCCTCGGGACAGGGGGCTTACGAGCAGTACTTC. Full variable domain (outside the CDR3, taken from reference TRBV7-2 and TRBJ2-7): GAGVSQSPSNKVTEKGKDVELRCDPISGHTALYWYRQSLGQGLEFLIYFQGNSAPDKSGLPSDRFSAERTGGSVSTLTIQRTQQEDSAVYLCASSPSGQGAYEQYFGPGTRLTVT.

This clonotype is labeled as medium-sized. The chain links TRBV28 to TRBJ1-5, with D uncertain. The CDR3 is 15 amino acids. The ends were cut back, 7 bases at V and 0 bases at J, with 13 bases in the middle. The germline V gene encodes CDR1 MDHEN and CDR2 SYDVKM. CDR3 in DNA: TGTGCCAGCACCTCGACGGTCTATAGCAATCAGCCCCAGCATTTT. Amino acids: CASTSTVYSNQPQHF. Variable domain in full (rest from reference TRBV28 and TRBJ1-5): DVKVTQSSRYLVKRTGEKVFLECVQDMDHENMFWYRQDPGLGLRLIYFSYDVKMKEKGDIPEGYSVSREKKERFSLILESASTNQTSMYLCASTSTVYSNQPQHFGDGTRLSIL.

This clonotype was found many times. At one of its ends the junction is not consistent with the germline gene, which may arise from a read error. This chain connects TRBV6-6 to TRBJ2-3, with 8 bases aligning to TRBD1. CDR1 and CDR2 (germline): MNHNY, SVGAGI (reference sequence). The CDR3 is 11 residues long. The CDR3 DNA reads as TGTGCCACCCTTGCCTGGGACAGGTTGAATTTT. It is translated as CATLAWDRLNF.

This clonotype has at least ten counts. V is TRBV7-9 and J is TRBJ1-3, with D possibly TRBD1 on 5 matching bases. Germline V gene data show CDR1 as SEHNR and CDR2 as FQNEAQ (reference sequence). V was clipped by 1 base and J by 0 bases, with 10 bases between them. There are 16 residues in the CDR3. The CDR3 DNA reads TGTGCCAGCAGCTTAGGACAGCTAATCTCTGGAAACACCATATATTTT. Amino acid sequence: CASSLGQLISGNTIYF.

This clonotype has ten or more counts. The V gene is TRBV28, the J gene TRBJ1-1; weak D call: TRBD1 (5 bases). Looked up from germline, CDR1 is MDHEN and CDR2 is SYDVKM. This CDR3 comprises 14 residues. With 5 bases removed from V and 10 bases from J, the gap between germline ends came to 20 bases. CDR3 region: CASSGIVRVIAAFF. Written as DNA, the CDR3 is TGTGCCAGCAGTGGAATCGTCAGGGTTATAGCAGCTTTCTTT.

By share, this clonotype counts as medium-sized. The genes are TRBV6-6 and TRBJ1-5; D might be TRBD1 (6 bases). CDR1 and CDR2 (germline): MNHNY, SVGAGI (reference sequence). The CDR3 sequence is 18 residues long. Trimming stripped 9 bases from V and 2 bases from J, with 26 bases between. The CDR3 sequence is CASRRAQGEKFGNQPQHF. As DNA, the CDR3 is TGTGCCAGTAGGAGGGCACAGGGAGAAAAGTTTGGCAATCAGCCCCAGCATTTT.

This clonotype has ten or more counts. The rearrangement uses TRBV7-9 and TRBJ2-7; weak D call: TRBD2 (6 bases). The V gene's germline CDR1 is SEHNR and CDR2 FQNEAQ (reference sequence). V shed 2 bases and J shed 3 bases, with 26 bases lying between them. The length of the CDR3 is 19 residues. CDR3 in amino acids: CASSLKGSSGTRFGYEQYF. The DNA of the CDR3 is TGTGCCAGCAGCTTAAAAGGGAGTAGCGGCACGCGGTTCGGCTACGAGCAGTACTTC.

This clonotype was seen ten or more times. The chain's CDR3 is CASSPLPPQETQYF. For the CDR3, the DNA is TGTGCCAGCTCACCGTTACCCCCCCAAGAGACCCAGTACTTC. The chain couples TRBV18 to TRBJ2-5; no firm D call. CDR1 is KGHSH, CDR2 LQKENI, per germline. The V gene lost 3 bases and the J gene lost 1 base, with 9 bases spanning the gap. The CDR3 has 14 residues.

In its sample, this clonotype ranks as medium-sized. This rearrangement joins TRBV7-9 to TRBJ2-2; 7 bases are shared with TRBD1. V gave up 5 bases and J gave up 4 bases; unmatched junction bases: 4. Germline V gives CDR1 SEHNR, CDR2 FQNEAQ (reference sequence). The CDR3 has 14 amino acids. CDR3: CASSHRGSTGELFF. CDR3 in DNA: TGTGCCAGCAGCCACAGGGGTTCCACCGGGGAGCTGTTTTTT.

This chain joins TRBV6-2 or TRBV6-3 and TRBJ2-1, with TRBD2 matching over 14 bases. CDR3 length: 16 amino acids. V lost 5 bases and J lost 9; bases outside the gene matches: 9. Germline values: CDR1 MNHEY, CDR2 SVGEGT. The CDR3 nucleotides are TGTGCCAGCAGTACCGGGACTAGCGGGAGTTCGGGTGAGCAGTTCTTC. Amino acids: CASSTGTSGSSGEQFF.

This clonotype has at least ten counts. The V call is TRBV5-5, the J call TRBJ2-2; D is uncertain. The CDR3 covers 14 residues. V was shortened by 0 bases and J by 5 bases, with 8 bases between the two germline ends. Germline CDR1 and CDR2: SGHKS and YYEKEE (reference sequence). The CDR3 nucleotides are TGTGCCAGCAGCTTGGCCGATGGTACCGGGGAGCTGTTTTTT. Translating it yields CASSLADGTGELFF.

The V gene is TRBV6-1, the J gene TRBJ2-5; D may be TRBD1 or TRBD2 (5 bases each). Germline V CDR1 and CDR2: MNHNS, SASEGT. CDR3 length: 15 amino acids. The V end lost 7 bases, the J end lost 1 base, and 16 bases lay between the germline ends. The CDR3 region has the DNA TGTGCCAGCACTGTCGGGTTCGGGACCCAAGAGACCCAGTACTTC. Its protein is CASTVGFGTQETQYF.

This clonotype came up a few times. V usage is TRBV13 and J usage is TRBJ1-5, with 8 bases lining up with TRBD1. The CDR3 sequence is 15 residues long. V shed 5 bases and J 2 bases; nucleotides not matched to a gene: 5. In germline, CDR1 is PRHDT, CDR2 FYEKMQ (reference sequence). In DNA, the CDR3 is TGTGCCAGCAGCGGACAGGGAGGAGGCAATCAGCCCCAGCATTTT. This gives the protein CASSGQGGGNQPQHF.

This chain uses TRBV4-2 with TRBJ1-2; 9 positions agree with TRBD1. Germline trimming cut 2 bases from V and 4 bases from J; bases unmatched to any gene: 8. CDR3 length: 16 amino acids. CDR1 LGHNA and CDR2 YNFKEQ come from the germline V gene. CDR3 sequence: CASSQPGTGLSYGYTF. CDR3 DNA: TGTGCCAGCAGCCAACCAGGGACAGGGTTAAGCTATGGCTACACCTTC.

By sample share, this clonotype is medium-sized. This rearrangement joins TRBV6-1 to TRBJ2-5, with no clear D. Germline CDR1 and CDR2: MNHNS and SASEGT. The CDR3 is made up of 13 amino acids. V was clipped by 7 bases and J by 0 bases, with 9 bases between them. The CDR3 loop is CASTEEYQETQYF. In DNA, the CDR3 is TGTGCCAGCACCGAAGAGTACCAAGAGACCCAGTACTTC.

This clonotype appeared many times. V usage is TRBV27 and J usage is TRBJ1-2; D might be TRBD1 (5 bases). Germline V gene data show CDR1 as MNHEY and CDR2 as SMNVEV (reference sequence). The CDR3 has 15 residues. V gave up 8 bases and J gave up 4 bases, with 20 bases separating them. The CDR3 DNA sequence: TGTGCCAGCGTCCGACACCCCGGAAGGGGCTATGGCTACACCTTC. Translating it yields CASVRHPGRGYGYTF.

There are many counts of this clonotype. The chain is built from TRBV5-4 and TRBJ1-2; D is ambiguous. This CDR3 comprises 13 residues. CDR1 and CDR2 from the germline V gene are SGHNT and YYREEE (reference sequence). Trimming cost V 7 bases and J 3 bases, with 13 bases left between them. The CDR3 loop reads CASRTSRDYGYTF. The CDR3 DNA reads TGTGCCAGCCGCACCTCGCGGGACTATGGCTACACCTTC.

This clonotype ranks as large. The rearrangement joins TRBV6-6 to TRBJ1-1, with D hard to call. This CDR3 spans 12 amino acids. CDR1 is MNHNY, CDR2 SVGAGI, per germline (reference sequence). V dropped 6 bases and J dropped 3 bases, with 8 bases sitting between them. DNA for the CDR3: TGTGCCAGCAGGTGGGGAGACACTGAAGCTTTCTTT. It is translated as CASRWGDTEAFF.

This clonotype was seen ten or more times. The J gene is TRBJ2-7, the V gene TRBV18, with a tentative D call TRBD1 (5 bases). Germline loops: CDR1 KGHSH, CDR2 LQKENI. V shed 0 bases and J shed 2 bases, with 5 bases lying between them. The CDR3 sequence is 13 residues long. The CDR3 bases are TGTGCCAGCTCACCACCGGACACCTACGAGCAGTACTTC. Translation gives CASSPPDTYEQYF.

This clonotype has a count of ten or more. The chain carries TRBV7-2 and TRBJ1-4, with 8 positions matching TRBD1. V shed 5 bases and J 7 bases; nucleotides not matched to a gene: 9. CDR1 SGHTA and CDR2 FQGNSA come from the germline V gene. The CDR3 runs 15 residues. CDR3 sequence (DNA): TGTGCCAGCAGCACCCGCCCGACAGGGGTTGAAAAACTGTTTTTT. Residues: CASSTRPTGVEKLFF.

This clonotype came up many times. The V call is TRBV7-2, the J call TRBJ1-2; D is perhaps TRBD1 (6 bases). The V gene's germline CDR1 is SGHTA and CDR2 FQGNSA. V was trimmed by 5 bases and J by 3 bases, leaving 19 bases between them. This CDR3 has 16 residues. CDR3 in amino acids: CASSARGQLADYGYTF. CDR3 nucleotide sequence: TGTGCCAGCAGCGCCCGAGGACAGCTTGCCGACTATGGCTACACCTTC.

By its share, this clonotype is medium-sized. V usage is TRBV10-3 and J usage is TRBJ1-5, with 8 positions matching TRBD1. With 5 bases clipped from V and 4 bases from J, the junction kept 7 bases outside the gene matches. Germline loops: CDR1 ENHRY, CDR2 SYGVKD. The CDR3 runs 15 residues. Here the CDR3 reads CAISNTGQENQPQHF. The CDR3 bases are TGTGCCATCAGTAACACGGGACAGGAGAATCAGCCCCAGCATTTT.

At least ten counts were recorded for this clonotype. The J gene is TRBJ1-4, the V gene TRBV14; D might be TRBD1 (6 bases). Germline CDR1 reads SGHDN; CDR2 reads FVKESK. V lost 7 bases and J 11 bases, leaving 17 bases between the germline ends. The CDR3 extends over 13 amino acids. CDR3 sequence reads: CASNGQSYGKLFF. In DNA, the CDR3 is TGTGCCAGCAACGGACAGTCCTACGGGAAACTGTTTTTT.

The table lists this clonotype with many counts. The CDR3 spells CASSIGSYSGNTIYF. The CDR3 DNA reads TGTGCCAGTAGTATTGGATCCTACTCTGGAAACACCATATATTTT. The V gene is TRBV19, the J gene TRBJ1-3, with unresolved D. V was pared by 3 bases and J by 0 bases, with 9 bases between. The CDR3 is made up of 15 amino acids. Germline assignment: CDR1 LNHDA and CDR2 SQIVND (reference sequence).

The rearrangement uses TRBV4-1 and TRBJ2-5; D assignment may be TRBD1 or TRBD2 (6 bases each). Trimming pared 3 bases from V and 7 bases from J, leaving 21 bases between. The CDR3 has 16 residues. Germline assignment: CDR1 MGHRA and CDR2 YSYEKL. The CDR3 here is CASSHQGRQGPGTQYF. In DNA form, the CDR3 reads TGCGCCAGCAGCCATCAGGGGAGGCAGGGACCAGGGACCCAGTACTTC.

This chain joins TRBV12-3 or TRBV12-4 and TRBJ2-6, with 8 bases aligning to TRBD1. The junction had 7 bases not matched to a gene; V was cut back by 1 base and J by 2 bases. This CDR3 comprises 18 residues. The CDR3 here is CASSLVGQVSPGANVLTF. The CDR3 DNA sequence: TGTGCCAGCAGTTTAGTGGGACAGGTCTCCCCTGGGGCCAACGTCCTGACTTTC.

This clonotype was seen repeatedly, ten times or more. The rearrangement joins TRBV12-3 or TRBV12-4 to TRBJ2-7, with 10 bases that match TRBD1. The CDR3 runs 15 residues. Trimming at V came to 4 bases and at J to 5 bases, leaving 8 bases not matched to a gene. The CDR3 bases are TGTGCCAGCAGTTCCACGACAGGGGGCAAGGACGAGCAGTACTTC. Translation: CASSSTTGGKDEQYF.

This clonotype was seen at least ten times. The V call is TRBV6-5, the J call TRBJ2-2, with D perhaps TRBD1 (6 bases). CDR3 length: 16 residues. The germline V and J ends were trimmed by 6 bases and 1 base, with 15 bases remaining between them. The germline V gene encodes CDR1 MNHEY and CDR2 SVGAGI. CDR3 residues: CASRPGQQLNTGELFF. For the CDR3, the DNA is TGTGCCAGCAGACCCGGACAGCAGCTGAACACCGGGGAGCTGTTTTTT.

This clonotype was detected ten times or more. The J gene is TRBJ2-5, the V gene TRBV6-2 or TRBV6-3, with 10 bases fitting TRBD2. From germline, CDR1 is MNHEY and CDR2 SVGEGT. V was pared by 0 bases and J by 4 bases, with 8 bases of the junction left unmatched. This CDR3 is 17 amino acids long. The CDR3 loop is CASSYSASGGARETQYF. CDR3 DNA sequence: TGTGCCAGCAGTTACTCGGCAAGCGGGGGGGCCCGAGAGACCCAGTACTTC.

This clonotype ranks as medium-sized. The V call is TRBV20-1, the J call TRBJ1-1; no firm D call. The CDR3 consists of 12 residues. V lost 5 bases and J 3 bases, leaving 10 bases between the germline ends. Germline assignment: CDR1 DFQATT and CDR2 SNEGSKA (reference sequence). The CDR3, as DNA: TGCAGTGCTCCCCGAGCGGACACTGAAGCTTTCTTT. It specifies CSAPRADTEAFF.

This clonotype was seen many times. The chain links TRBV7-9 to TRBJ2-7; D remains unclear. Germline CDR1 is SEHNR and CDR2 is FQNEAQ (reference sequence). V lost 4 bases, J lost 7 bases, and 17 bases lay in between. This CDR3 contains 14 residues. CDR3 amino acids: CASSSLPAFWEQYF. The CDR3 DNA follows: TGTGCCAGCAGCTCCTTGCCGGCTTTTTGGGAGCAGTACTTC.